The 26 T cell receptor beta chains presented below share a single source sample, sequenced in a study of T cell responses to AZD1222 COVID-19 vaccine. The data were produced by immunoSEQ multiplex PCR, yet TCRdb's version contains in-frame clones alone and is incomplete. The table has approximately 160,000 clones, approximately 90% seen once. The source material was peripheral blood, sampled on day 0 of AZD1222 vaccination. These receptors came from an adult in good health.

This chain connects TRBV19 to TRBJ2-6; weak D call: TRBD2 (6 bases). From germline, CDR1 is LNHDA and CDR2 SQIVND (reference sequence). Trimming cost V 5 bases and J 2 bases, with 13 bases left between them. The CDR3 is 16 residues long. The chain's CDR3 is CASSPEGLAGANVLTF. In DNA form, the CDR3 reads TGTGCCAGTAGTCCGGAGGGACTGGCTGGGGCCAACGTCCTGACTTTC. Complete variable domain (other parts from reference TRBV19 and TRBJ2-6): DGGITQSPKYLFRKEGQNVTLSCEQNLNHDAMYWYRQDPGQGLRLIYYSQIVNDFQKGDIAEGYSVSREKKESFPLTVTSAQKNPTAFYLCASSPEGLAGANVLTFGAGSRLTVL.

The chain couples TRBV11-2 to TRBJ2-1; 7 bases fit TRBD2. Germline CDR1 and CDR2: SGHAT and FQNNGV. Trimming at V came to 5 bases and at J to 9 bases, leaving 13 bases not matched to a gene. The CDR3 loop spans 15 amino acids. CDR3 nucleotides: TGTGCCAGCAGCCTAGGGAGGGGAGTGCTGAGTGAGCAGTTCTTC. It translates to CASSLGRGVLSEQFF.

The chain carries TRBV11-2 and TRBJ2-3; TRBD1 is a possible D gene (6 bases). CDR1 and CDR2 (germline): SGHAT, FQNNGV. V lost 5 bases and J 0 bases, leaving 15 bases between the germline ends. The CDR3 loop spans 16 amino acids. In DNA, the CDR3 is TGTGCCAGCAGCAGAACAGGGTCTTTTAGCACAGATACGCAGTATTTT. Translated, it gives CASSRTGSFSTDTQYF. Together with reference TRBV11-2 and TRBJ2-3, the CDR3 gives the full variable domain: EAGVAQSPRYKIIEKRQSVAFWCNPISGHATLYWYQQILGQGPKLLIQFQNNGVVDDSQLPKDRFSAERLKGVDSTLKIQPAKLEDSAVYLCASSRTGSFSTDTQYFGPGTRLTVL.

The genes are TRBV5-1 and TRBJ2-7; 8 bases are a match to TRBD1. V lost 0 bases, J lost 0 bases, and 8 bases stayed unmatched. This CDR3 has 17 residues. Germline-derived CDR1 and CDR2 are SGHRS and YFSETQ. This CDR3 reads CASSLEHSGQGSYEQYF. CDR3 bases: TGCGCCAGCAGCTTGGAGCACTCCGGACAGGGCTCCTACGAGCAGTACTTC.

V gene TRBV6-4 combines with J gene TRBJ2-3; TRBD2 matches at 9 bases. CDR3 length equals 14 residues. Trimming removed 3 bases from V and 9 bases from J; junction bases left unmatched: 7. Germline V gene sequence: CDR1 MRHNA, CDR2 SNTAGT. CDR3 in amino acids: CASSEDSGSLTQYF. The CDR3 region has the DNA TGTGCCAGCAGTGAGGATAGCGGGAGCCTAACGCAGTATTTT.

The chain carries TRBV27 and TRBJ2-7, with D possibly matching TRBD1 (6 bases). CDR1 is MNHEY and CDR2 is SMNVEV in the germline V gene (reference sequence). V lost 3 bases and J lost 3, with 18 bases in between. CDR3 length equals 16 residues. The CDR3 spells CASSFGQPSAHYEQYF. The CDR3 region has the DNA TGTGCCAGCAGTTTCGGACAGCCCTCGGCCCACTACGAGCAGTACTTC.

This clone was seen a single time. The chain recombines TRBV15 with TRBJ2-1; tentative D call: TRBD2 (6 bases). The length of the CDR3 is 16 residues. In germline, CDR1 is LNHNV, CDR2 YYDKDF (reference sequence). V lost 3 bases, J lost 0 bases, and 12 bases lay in between. CDR3 sequence: CATSRVSGSSYNEQFF. The CDR3 DNA follows: TGTGCCACCAGCAGGGTTAGCGGTAGCTCCTACAATGAGCAGTTCTTC.

The chain recombines TRBV10-3 with TRBJ2-7, with D perhaps being TRBD1 or TRBD2 (5 bases each). The V and J ends lost 10 bases and 1 base respectively, with 17 bases between them. The CDR3 has 14 amino acids. The germline V gene has CDR1 ENHRY and CDR2 SYGVKD. CDR3 coding DNA: TGTGCCACCGCTCGGGACCTGGGGTCCTACGAGCAGTACTTC. Protein: CATARDLGSYEQYF.

This sequence joins TRBV3-1 (or the pseudogene TRBV3-2) and TRBJ1-6; the D is unclear. This CDR3 comprises 14 residues. CDR1 is LGHDT and CDR2 is YNNKEL in the germline V gene (reference sequence). V lost 8 bases, J lost 0 bases, and 8 bases lay in between. In DNA form, the CDR3 reads TGTGCCAGCGTCGCCAGCTCCTATAATTCACCCCTCCACTTT. It is translated as CASVASSYNSPLHF.

CDR3 bases: TGTGCCAGTAGTACTAGGCGAGCGGGATTCAGAGAGACCCAGTACTTC. Amino acids: CASSTRRAGFRETQYF. The rearrangement uses TRBV19 and TRBJ2-5; 7 bases are shared with TRBD2. V shed 4 bases, J shed 4 bases, and the junction held 12 bases outside the gene matches. The CDR3 length is 16 residues. Looked up from germline, CDR1 is LNHDA and CDR2 is SQIVND (reference sequence). The full variable domain, rest sourced from reference TRBV19 and TRBJ2-5, is DGGITQSPKYLFRKEGQNVTLSCEQNLNHDAMYWYRQDPGQGLRLIYYSQIVNDFQKGDIAEGYSVSREKKESFPLTVTSAQKNPTAFYLCASSTRRAGFRETQYFGPGTRLLVL.

The V call is TRBV4-1, the J call TRBJ1-5; 10 positions match TRBD1. Germline-derived CDR1 and CDR2 are MGHRA and YSYEKL. The ends lost 4 bases at V and 6 bases at J; junction bases unmatched: 6. CDR3 length equals 15 residues. This chain's CDR3 is CASSPRTGGGQPQHF. CDR3 sequence (DNA): TGCGCCAGCAGCCCAAGGACAGGGGGAGGTCAGCCCCAGCATTTT.

V usage is TRBV5-1 and J usage is TRBJ2-5, with 9 bases identical to TRBD1. Germline V lookup: CDR1 SGHRS, CDR2 YFSETQ. With 3 bases clipped from V and 4 bases from J, the junction kept 7 bases outside the gene matches. The CDR3 contains 15 residues. CDR3 loop: CASSWGQGGRETQYF. The CDR3, as DNA: TGCGCCAGCAGCTGGGGACAGGGAGGTAGAGAGACCCAGTACTTC.

The CDR3 DNA follows: TGTGCCATCAGTGCCGACAGGGTCTATGGCTACACCTTC. This translates into CAISADRVYGYTF. V usage is TRBV10-3 and J usage is TRBJ1-2, with 7 positions matching TRBD1. V gave up 4 bases and J gave up 4 bases; unmatched junction bases: 3. Germline CDR1 is ENHRY and CDR2 is SYGVKD. This CDR3 is built from 13 residues.

The chain joins TRBV19 to TRBJ1-2; TRBD1 might be the D (5 bases). This CDR3 contains 15 residues. CDR1 and CDR2 (germline): LNHDA, SQIVND (reference sequence). V was shortened by 0 bases and J by 8 bases, with 16 bases between the two germline ends. CDR3 region: CASSIDLTSTEGYTF. The CDR3 DNA reads as TGTGCCAGTAGTATAGATTTGACTTCGACAGAAGGCTACACCTTC.

V usage is TRBV4-2 and J usage is TRBJ2-7; D gene uncertain. The CDR3 has 13 amino acids. Germline CDR1 is LGHNA and CDR2 is YNFKEQ. Trimming removed 1 base at V and 3 bases at J, with 7 bases between. The CDR3 sequence: CASSQVGSYEQYF. CDR3 coding DNA: TGTGCCAGCAGCCAAGTTGGAAGCTACGAGCAGTACTTC.

The V and J genes are TRBV11-1 and TRBJ2-5; D remains ambiguous. CDR1 is SGHAT, CDR2 FQDESV, per germline (reference sequence). The CDR3 is 14 amino acids. V was trimmed by 2 bases and J by 3 bases, leaving 10 bases between them. The CDR3 bases are TGTGCCAGCAGCTTAAGTCGCCAGGAAGAGACCCAGTACTTC. It is translated as CASSLSRQEETQYF.

The DNA for the CDR3 is TGTGCCACCAGTGATCCGGGACTCCCCTACAATGAGCAGTTCTTC. It codes for CATSDPGLPYNEQFF. The chain is built from TRBV24-1 and TRBJ2-1; D may be TRBD2 (6 bases). Germline V gene data show CDR1 as KGHDR and CDR2 as SFDVKD. V lost 3 bases to trimming and J lost 2 bases, with 10 bases between them. This CDR3 contains 15 residues.

This chain joins TRBV6-2 or TRBV6-3 and TRBJ2-5; 15 bases are shared with TRBD2. Germline CDR1 MNHEY, CDR2 SVGEGT. This CDR3 comprises 17 residues. Losses at the gene ends were 5 bases for V and 4 bases for J; bases not matched to a gene: 8. The CDR3, as DNA: TGTGCCAGCAGTCATGGACTAGCGGGAGGGGATGGAGAGACCCAGTACTTC. This translates into CASSHGLAGGDGETQYF.

The chain employs TRBV27 and TRBJ2-7, with 9 nucleotides matching TRBD2. From germline, CDR1 is MNHEY and CDR2 SMNVEV (reference sequence). This CDR3 has 14 residues. The V segment lost 8 bases and the J segment 2 bases; nucleotides outside the gene matches: 7. The CDR3 nucleotides read TGTGCCAGCTCGGCGGGAGGGCCCCCCTACGAGCAGTACTTC. Protein: CASSAGGPPYEQYF.

This sequence joins TRBV24-1 and TRBJ2-2; D gene ambiguous. This CDR3 spans 16 amino acids. Germline V gene data show CDR1 as KGHDR and CDR2 as SFDVKD. V lost 1 base and J 1 base, leaving 9 bases between the germline ends. For the CDR3, the DNA is TGTGCCACCAGTGATTTAATTCCAGGGAACACCGGGGAGCTGTTTTTT. This codes for CATSDLIPGNTGELFF.

V is TRBV19 and J is TRBJ2-2, with D possibly TRBD2 on 7 matching bases. Germline V gene lookup returns CDR1 LNHDA and CDR2 SQIVND (reference sequence). Trimming took off 3 bases at V and 3 bases at J, with 26 bases between the two ends. This CDR3 is built from 20 residues. CDR3 nucleotides: TGTGCCAGTAGTATGACAATCCGGGGGGCGTGGAAACCCTACACCGGGGAGCTGTTTTTT. Its translation: CASSMTIRGAWKPYTGELFF.

As DNA, the CDR3 is TGTGCCAGCAGCCCGGACGGCAGGGGTTCCTACAATGAGCAGTTCTTC. Translation gives CASSPDGRGSYNEQFF. The rearrangement links TRBV7-6 to TRBJ2-1; possible D gene TRBD1, 6 bases. The CDR3 is 16 residues long. The germline gives CDR1 SGHVS, CDR2 FNYEAQ. The V end was cut by 5 bases, the J end by 1 base, with 15 bases between. The full variable domain, rest sourced from reference TRBV7-6 and TRBJ2-1, is GAGVSQSPRYKVTKRGQDVALRCDPISGHVSLYWYRQALGQGPEFLTYFNYEAQQDKSGLPNDRFSAERPEGSISTLTIQRTEQRDSAMYRCASSPDGRGSYNEQFFGPGTRLTVL.

The chain joins TRBV6-5 to TRBJ2-7, with 8 nucleotides matching TRBD2. This CDR3 has 15 residues. J was trimmed by 3 bases and V by 7 bases; bases with no gene match: 11. CDR1 MNHEY and CDR2 SVGAGI come from the germline V gene. Here the CDR3 reads CASTLTLAGSYEQYF. The CDR3 DNA follows: TGTGCCAGCACCCTTACTCTAGCGGGTAGCTACGAGCAGTACTTC.

The chain employs TRBV18 and TRBJ2-7, with a tentative D call TRBD1 (6 bases). This CDR3 has 13 amino acids. Germline V gene lookup returns CDR1 KGHSH and CDR2 LQKENI. V was pared by 6 bases and J by 5 bases, with 14 bases between. CDR3 residues: CASSYREGDEQYF. CDR3 nucleotide sequence: TGTGCCAGCTCGTACAGGGAAGGAGACGAGCAGTACTTC.

This clone appeared once. The gene calls are TRBV7-2 and TRBJ1-4; the D is unclear. Trimming took 1 base from V and 2 from J, leaving 8 bases between them. Germline CDR1 and CDR2: SGHTA and FQGNSA. The CDR3 totals 15 residues. Here the CDR3 DNA reads TGTGCCAGCAGCTTAGATCTGTACACTAATGAAAAACTGTTTTTT. It specifies CASSLDLYTNEKLFF.

The chain carries TRBV9 and TRBJ2-2; 9 nucleotides align to TRBD2. V shed 4 bases and J 2 bases; nucleotides not matched to a gene: 9. There are 17 residues in the CDR3. Germline lookup yields CDR1 SGDLS and CDR2 YYNGEE. CDR3 sequence (DNA): TGTGCCAGCAGCTCCCGTCCGACTAGCGGCAACACCGGGGAGCTGTTTTTT. Residues: CASSSRPTSGNTGELFF.